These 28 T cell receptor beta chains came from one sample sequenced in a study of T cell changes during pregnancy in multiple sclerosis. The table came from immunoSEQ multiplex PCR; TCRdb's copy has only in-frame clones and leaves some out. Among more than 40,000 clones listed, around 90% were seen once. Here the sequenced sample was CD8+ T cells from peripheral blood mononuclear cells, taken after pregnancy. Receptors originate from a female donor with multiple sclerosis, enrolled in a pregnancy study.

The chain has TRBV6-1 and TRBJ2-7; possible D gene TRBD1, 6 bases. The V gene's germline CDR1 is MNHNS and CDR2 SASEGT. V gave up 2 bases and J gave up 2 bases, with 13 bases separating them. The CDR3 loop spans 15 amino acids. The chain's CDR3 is CASSEQDSPAYEQYF. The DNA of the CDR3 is TGTGCCAGCAGTGAACAGGACAGCCCAGCCTACGAGCAGTACTTC.

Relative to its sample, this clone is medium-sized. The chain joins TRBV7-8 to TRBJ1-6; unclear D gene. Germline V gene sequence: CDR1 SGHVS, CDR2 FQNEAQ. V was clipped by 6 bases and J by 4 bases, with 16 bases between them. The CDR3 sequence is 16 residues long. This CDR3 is CASSPATDGYNSPLHF. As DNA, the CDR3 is TGTGCCAGCAGTCCAGCTACAGATGGATATAATTCACCCCTCCACTTT.

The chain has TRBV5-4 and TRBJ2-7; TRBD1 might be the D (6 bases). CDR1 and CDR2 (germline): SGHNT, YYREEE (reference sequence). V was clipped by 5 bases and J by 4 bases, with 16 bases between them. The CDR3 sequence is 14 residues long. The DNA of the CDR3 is TGTGCCAGCAGTACAGGGACATACGGGTACGAGCAGTACTTC. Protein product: CASSTGTYGYEQYF.

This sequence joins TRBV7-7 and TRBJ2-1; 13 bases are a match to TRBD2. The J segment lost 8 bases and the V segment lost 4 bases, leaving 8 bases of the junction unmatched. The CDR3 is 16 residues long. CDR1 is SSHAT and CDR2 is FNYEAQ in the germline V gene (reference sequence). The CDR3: CASSSGTSGKFHEQFF. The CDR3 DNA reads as TGTGCCAGCAGCTCTGGGACTAGCGGGAAATTTCATGAGCAGTTCTTC.

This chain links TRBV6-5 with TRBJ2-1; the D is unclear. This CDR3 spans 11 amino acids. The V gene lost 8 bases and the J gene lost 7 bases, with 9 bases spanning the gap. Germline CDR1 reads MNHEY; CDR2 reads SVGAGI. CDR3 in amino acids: CASGGWNEQFF. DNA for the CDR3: TGTGCCAGCGGCGGATGGAATGAGCAGTTCTTC.

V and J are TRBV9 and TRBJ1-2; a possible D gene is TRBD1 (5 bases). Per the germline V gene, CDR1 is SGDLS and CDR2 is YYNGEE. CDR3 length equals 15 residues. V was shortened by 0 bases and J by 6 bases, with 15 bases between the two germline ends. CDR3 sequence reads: CASSVVRAGTDGYTF. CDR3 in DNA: TGTGCCAGCAGCGTAGTTAGGGCAGGGACTGATGGCTACACCTTC. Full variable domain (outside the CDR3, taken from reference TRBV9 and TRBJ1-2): DSGVTQTPKHLITATGQRVTLRCSPRSGDLSVYWYQQSLDQGLQFLIQYYNGEERAKGNILERFSAQQFPDLHSELNLSSLELGDSALYFCASSVVRAGTDGYTFGSGTRLTVV.

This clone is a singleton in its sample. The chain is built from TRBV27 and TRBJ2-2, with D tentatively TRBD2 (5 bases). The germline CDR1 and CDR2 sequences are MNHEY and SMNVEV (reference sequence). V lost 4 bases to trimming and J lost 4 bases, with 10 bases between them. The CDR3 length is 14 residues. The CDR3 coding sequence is TGTGCCAGCAGTTGGGGTGCGGGCACCGGGGAGCTGTTTTTT. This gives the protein CASSWGAGTGELFF.

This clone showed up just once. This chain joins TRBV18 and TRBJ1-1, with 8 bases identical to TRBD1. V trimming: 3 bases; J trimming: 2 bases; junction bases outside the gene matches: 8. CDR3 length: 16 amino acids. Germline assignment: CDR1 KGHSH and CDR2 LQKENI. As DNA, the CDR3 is TGTGCCAGCTCACCCACAGGGGGGGGACCTAACACTGAAGCTTTCTTT. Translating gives CASSPTGGGPNTEAFF.

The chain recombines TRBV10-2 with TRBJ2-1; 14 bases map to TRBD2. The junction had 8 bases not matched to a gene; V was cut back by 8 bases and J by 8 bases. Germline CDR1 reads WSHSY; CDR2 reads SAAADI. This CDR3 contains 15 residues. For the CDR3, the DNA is TGCGCCAGCTCCGGGACTAGCGGGGGTTTTGATGAGCAGTTCTTC. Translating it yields CASSGTSGGFDEQFF.

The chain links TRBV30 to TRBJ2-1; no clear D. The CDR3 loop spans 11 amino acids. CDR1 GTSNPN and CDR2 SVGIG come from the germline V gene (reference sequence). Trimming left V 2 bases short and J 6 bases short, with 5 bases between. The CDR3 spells CAWSRLNEQFF. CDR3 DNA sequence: TGTGCCTGGAGTCGACTCAATGAGCAGTTCTTC.

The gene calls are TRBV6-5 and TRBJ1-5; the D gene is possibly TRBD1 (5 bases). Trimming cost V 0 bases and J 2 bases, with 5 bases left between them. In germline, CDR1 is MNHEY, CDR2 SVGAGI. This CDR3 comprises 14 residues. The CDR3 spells CASSYSGGNQPQHF. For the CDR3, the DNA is TGTGCCAGCAGTTACTCAGGGGGCAATCAGCCCCAGCATTTT.

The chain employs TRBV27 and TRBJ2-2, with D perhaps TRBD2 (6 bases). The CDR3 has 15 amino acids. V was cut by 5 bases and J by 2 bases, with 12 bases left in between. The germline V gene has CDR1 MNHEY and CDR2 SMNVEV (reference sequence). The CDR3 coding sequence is TGTGCCAGCAGTCCGGGGGTCATCAACACCGGGGAGCTGTTTTTT. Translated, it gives CASSPGVINTGELFF.

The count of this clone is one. CDR3 nucleotide sequence: TGCGCCAGCAGCCCCCCGACAGGGGTTGGATCCTACGAGCAGTACTTC. Encoded protein: CASSPPTGVGSYEQYF. The rearrangement links TRBV5-1 to TRBJ2-7, with 8 nucleotides matching TRBD1. V lost 4 bases, J lost 1 base, and 10 bases stayed unmatched. The CDR3 runs to 16 residues. Per the germline V gene, CDR1 is SGHRS and CDR2 is YFSETQ.

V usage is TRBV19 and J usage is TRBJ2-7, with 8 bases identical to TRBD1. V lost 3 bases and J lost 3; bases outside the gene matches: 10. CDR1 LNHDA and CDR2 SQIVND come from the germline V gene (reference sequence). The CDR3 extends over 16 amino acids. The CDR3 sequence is CASSIGLKTGVYEQYF. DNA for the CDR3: TGTGCCAGTAGTATTGGCCTAAAGACAGGGGTCTACGAGCAGTACTTC. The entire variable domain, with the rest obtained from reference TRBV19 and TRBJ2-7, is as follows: DGGITQSPKYLFRKEGQNVTLSCEQNLNHDAMYWYRQDPGQGLRLIYYSQIVNDFQKGDIAEGYSVSREKKESFPLTVTSAQKNPTAFYLCASSIGLKTGVYEQYFGPGTRLTVT.

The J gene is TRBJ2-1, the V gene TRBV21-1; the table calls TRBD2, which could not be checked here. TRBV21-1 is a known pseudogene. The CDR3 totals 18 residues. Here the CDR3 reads CASSNEKHYLPNLNEQFF. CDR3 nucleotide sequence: TGTGCCAGCAGCAATGAAAAACACTACCTTCCAAACCTCAATGAGCAGTTCTTC.

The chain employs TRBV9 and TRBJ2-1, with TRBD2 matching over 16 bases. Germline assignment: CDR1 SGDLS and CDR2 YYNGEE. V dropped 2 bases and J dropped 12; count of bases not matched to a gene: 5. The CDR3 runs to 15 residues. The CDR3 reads CASSVGTSGRAGQFF. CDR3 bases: TGTGCCAGCAGCGTCGGGACTAGCGGGAGGGCCGGGCAGTTCTTC.

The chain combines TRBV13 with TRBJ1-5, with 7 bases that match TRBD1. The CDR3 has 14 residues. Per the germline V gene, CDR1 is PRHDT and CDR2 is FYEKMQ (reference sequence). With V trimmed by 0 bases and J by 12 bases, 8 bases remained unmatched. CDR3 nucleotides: TGTGCCAGCAGCTTAGGACAGGGGCGAGCGATCCAGCATTTT. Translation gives CASSLGQGRAIQHF.

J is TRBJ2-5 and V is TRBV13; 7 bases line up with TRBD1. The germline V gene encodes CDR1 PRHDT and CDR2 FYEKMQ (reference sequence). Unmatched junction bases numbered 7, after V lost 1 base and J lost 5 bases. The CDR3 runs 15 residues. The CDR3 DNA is TGTGCCAGCAGCTTAGACAGGGGAGAAGGGGAGACCCAGTACTTC. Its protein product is CASSLDRGEGETQYF. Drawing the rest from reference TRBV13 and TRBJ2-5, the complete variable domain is AAGVIQSPRHLIKEKRETATLKCYPIPRHDTVYWYQQGPGQDPQFLISFYEKMQSDKGSIPDRFSAQQFSDYHSELNMSSLELGDSALYFCASSLDRGEGETQYFGPGTRLLVL.

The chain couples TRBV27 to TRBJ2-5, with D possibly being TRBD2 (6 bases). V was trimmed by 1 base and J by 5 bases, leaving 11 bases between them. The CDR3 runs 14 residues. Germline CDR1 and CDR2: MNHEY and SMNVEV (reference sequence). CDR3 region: CASSLFGGAETQYF. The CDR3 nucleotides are TGTGCCAGCAGTTTATTCGGAGGGGCTGAGACCCAGTACTTC.

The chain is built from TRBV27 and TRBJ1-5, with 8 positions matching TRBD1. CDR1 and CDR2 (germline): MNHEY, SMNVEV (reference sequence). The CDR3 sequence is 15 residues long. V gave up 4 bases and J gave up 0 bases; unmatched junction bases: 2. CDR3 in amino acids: CASSWTGYSNQPQHF. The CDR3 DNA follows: TGTGCCAGCAGTTGGACAGGGTATAGCAATCAGCCCCAGCATTTT.

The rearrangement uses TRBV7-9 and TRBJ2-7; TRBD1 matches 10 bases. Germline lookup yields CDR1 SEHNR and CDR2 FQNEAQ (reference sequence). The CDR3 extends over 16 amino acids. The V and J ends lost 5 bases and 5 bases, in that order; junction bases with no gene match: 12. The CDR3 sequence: CASSVPSGQGSDEQYF. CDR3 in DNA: TGTGCCAGCAGCGTACCATCGGGACAGGGGAGCGACGAGCAGTACTTC.

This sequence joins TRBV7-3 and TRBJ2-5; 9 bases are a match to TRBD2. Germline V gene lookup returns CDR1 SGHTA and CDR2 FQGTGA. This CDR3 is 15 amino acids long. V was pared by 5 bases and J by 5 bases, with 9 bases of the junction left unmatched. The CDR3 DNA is TGTGCCAGCAGCCTAGCGGGGAGTGGCGCCGAGACCCAGTACTTC. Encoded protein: CASSLAGSGAETQYF.

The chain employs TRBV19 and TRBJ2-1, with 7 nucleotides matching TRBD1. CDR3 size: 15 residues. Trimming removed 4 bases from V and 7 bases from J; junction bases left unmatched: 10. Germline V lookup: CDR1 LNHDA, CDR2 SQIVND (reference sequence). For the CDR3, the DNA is TGTGCCAGTAGTACCGGGACAGAAGCTATGAATGAGCAGTTCTTC. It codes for CASSTGTEAMNEQFF.

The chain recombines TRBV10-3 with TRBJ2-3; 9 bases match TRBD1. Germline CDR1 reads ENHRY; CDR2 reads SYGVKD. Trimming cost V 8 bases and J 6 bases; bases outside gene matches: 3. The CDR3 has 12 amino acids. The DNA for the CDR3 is TGTGCCATCCGGGACAGGGCGGATACGCAGTATTTT. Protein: CAIRDRADTQYF.

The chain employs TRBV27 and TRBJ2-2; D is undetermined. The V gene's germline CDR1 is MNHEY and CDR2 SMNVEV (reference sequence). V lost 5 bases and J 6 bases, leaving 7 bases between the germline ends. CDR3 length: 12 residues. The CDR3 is CASSPIAGELFF. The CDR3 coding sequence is TGTGCCAGCAGTCCTATCGCCGGGGAGCTGTTTTTT.

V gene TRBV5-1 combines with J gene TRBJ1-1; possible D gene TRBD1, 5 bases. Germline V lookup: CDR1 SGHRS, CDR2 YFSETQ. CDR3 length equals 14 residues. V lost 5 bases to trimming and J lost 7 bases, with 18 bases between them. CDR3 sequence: CASSLTRGKDEAFF. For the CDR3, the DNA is TGCGCCAGCAGTTTAACTCGGGGGAAAGATGAAGCTTTCTTT. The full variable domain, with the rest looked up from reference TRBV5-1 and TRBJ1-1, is KAGVTQTPRYLIKTRGQQVTLSCSPISGHRSVSWYQQTPGQGLQFLFEYFSETQRNKGNFPGRFSGRQFSNSRSEMNVSTLELGDSALYLCASSLTRGKDEAFFGQGTRLTVV.

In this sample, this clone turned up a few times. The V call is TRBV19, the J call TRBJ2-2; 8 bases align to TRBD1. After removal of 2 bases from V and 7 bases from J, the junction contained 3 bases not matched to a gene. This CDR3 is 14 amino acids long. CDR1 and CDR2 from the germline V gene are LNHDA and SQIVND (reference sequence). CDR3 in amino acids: CASSITGGRGELFF. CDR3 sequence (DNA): TGTGCCAGTAGTATAACAGGGGGGCGCGGGGAGCTGTTTTTT.

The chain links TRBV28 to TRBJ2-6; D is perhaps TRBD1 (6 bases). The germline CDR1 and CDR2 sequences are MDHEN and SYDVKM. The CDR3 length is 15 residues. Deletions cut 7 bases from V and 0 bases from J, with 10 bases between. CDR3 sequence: CASTLGGSGANVLTF. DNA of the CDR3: TGTGCCAGCACCCTAGGGGGCTCTGGGGCCAACGTCCTGACTTTC.